Below are 20 T cell receptor beta chains sequenced from a single sample in a study of T cell clonality in common variable immunodeficiency. This table comes from immunoSEQ multiplex PCR, and its TCRdb copy is limited to in-frame clones, with some not included. The sample holds roughly 30,000 clones, and no clone turns up only once. The sequenced sample consisted of peripheral blood mononuclear cells. These TCRs come from a person aged 18 to 75 in good health.

This clone showed up many times. The CDR3 end lies 3 residues beyond the end of the read and is filled in from the germline J gene. V is TRBV2 and J is TRBJ1-6; possibly TRBD1 for D (6 bases). Deletions cut 5 bases from V and 5 bases from J, with 16 bases between. Germline CDR1 and CDR2: SNHLY and FYNNEI. The CDR3 loop spans 16 amino acids. CDR3: CASSSSGQINNSPLHF. CDR3 DNA, as far as it was read: TGTGCCAGCAGTTCGTCGGGACAAATAAATAATTCACCC. Full variable domain (rest looked up from reference TRBV2 and TRBJ1-6): EPEVTQTPSHQVTQMGQEVILRCVPISNHLYFYWYRQILGQKVEFLVSFYNNEISEKSEIFDDQFSVERPDGSNFTLKIRSTKLEDSAMYFCASSSSGQINNSPLHFGNGTRLTVT.

Ten or more counts support this clone. The read is 3 residues too short to cover the CDR3 end, so that end is filled in from the germline J gene. The genes are TRBV14 and TRBJ2-3; the D gene is possibly TRBD2 (5 bases). With 6 bases removed from V and 0 bases from J, the gap between germline ends came to 13 bases. Germline V lookup: CDR1 SGHDN, CDR2 FVKESK. This CDR3 comprises 15 residues. CDR3 DNA (partial): TGTGCCAGCAGGCCGGTGAGGACTAGCACAGATACG. Translation: CASRPVRTSTDT. The whole CDR3 region reads CASRPVRTSTDTQYF.

The sample holds many counts of this clone. Read sequence stops 3 residues before the CDR3 end, and the germline J gene provides the missing end. The J gene is TRBJ2-2, the V gene TRBV18, with 10 bases fitting TRBD1. With V trimmed by 8 bases and J by 3 bases, 9 bases remained unmatched. The CDR3 contains 16 residues. CDR1 and CDR2 (germline): KGHSH, LQKENI. The sequenced part of the CDR3 DNA is TGTGCCAGCCGAAGGACCGGGACAGGGGACACCGGGGAG. It is translated as CASRRTGTGDTGE. In full, the CDR3 is CASRRTGTGDTGELFF.

This clone was seen many times. The read ends 3 residues early relative to the CDR3; the germline J gene fills the gap. The chain joins TRBV20-1 to TRBJ2-7, with 7 bases lining up with TRBD1. CDR1 is DFQATT and CDR2 is SNEGSKA in the germline V gene (reference sequence). V was pared by 6 bases and J by 4 bases, with 3 bases of the junction left unmatched. The CDR3 loop spans 11 amino acids. CDR3 DNA (partial): TGCAGTGCGGCGACAGGGTACGAG. Amino acids: CSAATGYE. The whole CDR3 reads CSAATGYEQYF.

This clone was counted at least ten times. The CDR3 is cut off 3 residues early in the read; its end comes from the germline J gene. The V and J genes are TRBV30 and TRBJ1-1; D remains ambiguous. Per germline, CDR1 GTSNPN and CDR2 SVGIG (reference sequence). Trimming removed 3 bases at V and 7 bases at J, with 15 bases between. The CDR3 extends over 13 amino acids. This CDR3 reads CAWRHTVSLEAFF. The DNA read from the CDR3 is TGTGCCTGGAGGCATACAGTATCCCTTGAA.

At least ten counts were recorded for this clone. The read halts 3 residues ahead of the CDR3 end, with the missing end drawn from the germline J gene. This sequence joins TRBV30 and TRBJ2-5, with 7 bases fitting TRBD1. Trimming at V came to 0 bases and at J to 5 bases, leaving 21 bases not matched to a gene. Germline V gives CDR1 GTSNPN, CDR2 SVGIG (reference sequence). The CDR3 is made up of 19 amino acids. CDR3 sequence: CAWSVNRGGTMGLAETQYF. Partial CDR3 DNA: TGTGCCTGGAGTGTGAACAGAGGGGGCACGATGGGCCTGGCGGAGACC.

This clone occurred many times. The read is 3 residues too short to cover the CDR3 end, so that end is filled in from the germline J gene. The chain combines TRBV18 with TRBJ1-2, with 7 bases matching TRBD1. Germline lookup yields CDR1 KGHSH and CDR2 LQKENI. The CDR3 loop spans 14 amino acids. CDR3 amino acids: CASSQGTVGGGYTF. The CDR3 bases that were read are TGTGCCAGCTCTCAAGGGACAGTTGGTGGCGGC.

A remark on this clone: The CDR3 is cut off 3 residues early in the read; its end comes from the germline J gene. The V gene is TRBV20-1, the J gene TRBJ1-2; no clear D. The CDR3 runs to 11 residues. V shed 4 bases and J shed 7 bases, with 10 bases lying between them. The germline V gene has CDR1 DFQATT and CDR2 SNEGSKA (reference sequence). The CDR3 loop is CSATLTGGYTF. CDR3 DNA (partial): TGCAGTGCTACCCTGACGGGTGGC.

This clone was seen only a few times. The read falls 3 residues short of the CDR3 end, and the missing part is taken from the germline J gene. The V call is TRBV5-1, the J call TRBJ2-7, with D possibly TRBD2 on 6 matching bases. The V gene's germline CDR1 is SGHRS and CDR2 YFSETQ. The germline V and J ends were trimmed by 0 bases and 2 bases, with 12 bases remaining between them. The length of the CDR3 is 15 residues. CDR3: CASSLEGTRPYEQYF. The sequenced part of the CDR3 DNA is TGCGCCAGCAGCTTGGAAGGGACTCGTCCCTACGAG.

This clone was detected ten times or more. The missing CDR3 end, 3 residues past where the read stops, is filled in from the germline J gene. The genes are TRBV2 and TRBJ2-7; 9 bases agree with TRBD2. Unmatched junction bases numbered 1, after V lost 3 bases and J lost 4 bases. The CDR3 has 13 amino acids. Germline CDR1 reads SNHLY; CDR2 reads FYNNEI. The part of the CDR3 DNA that was read is TGTGCCAGCAGTGAGCTAGCGGGGTACGAG. It is translated as CASSELAGYE. The entire CDR3 protein is CASSELAGYEQYF.

This clone was detected ten times or more. The read stops 3 residues short of the end of the CDR3; the missing end is completed from the germline J gene. The chain carries TRBV20-1 and TRBJ1-6; D call uncertain. The V gene lost 2 bases and the J gene lost 7 bases, with 9 bases spanning the gap. The CDR3 length is 13 residues. Germline V lookup: CDR1 DFQATT, CDR2 SNEGSKA (reference sequence). The CDR3 region is CSARMAVNSPLHF. CDR3 DNA (partial): TGCAGTGCTAGAATGGCCGTAAATTCACCC.

The sample holds many counts of this clone. Coverage ceases 3 residues before the CDR3 finishes, and the germline J gene fills in the end. The chain has TRBV2 and TRBJ2-1, with D maybe TRBD2 (5 bases). The CDR3 length is 11 residues. Germline CDR1 is SNHLY and CDR2 is FYNNEI. V lost 7 bases and J 8 bases, leaving 9 bases between the germline ends. The CDR3: CASKRLDEQFF. CDR3 DNA, as far as it was read: TGTGCCAGCAAGCGGTTAGATGAG.

This clone was observed many times. The CDR3 end is not reached by the read, which stops 3 residues before it; the germline J gene fills it in. The V gene is TRBV2, the J gene TRBJ2-1; TRBD2 is a possible D gene (5 bases). This CDR3 has 18 amino acids. The V end lost 6 bases, the J end lost 0 bases, and 21 bases lay between the germline ends. Per germline, CDR1 SNHLY and CDR2 FYNNEI. The CDR3 sequence is CASSRRIIARSSYNEQFF. The part of the CDR3 DNA that was read is TGTGCCAGCAGCCGTAGAATTATAGCGCGAAGCTCCTACAATGAG.

This clone was seen a handful of times. The read ends 3 residues shy of where the CDR3 ends; the end is completed using the germline J gene. The chain uses TRBV19 and TRBJ1-2; D perhaps matches TRBD1 (6 bases). Trimming left V 5 bases short and J 2 bases short, with 15 bases between. This CDR3 region has 15 residues. Germline loops: CDR1 LNHDA, CDR2 SQIVND (reference sequence). CDR3 DNA, as far as it was read: TGTGCCAGTAGTCGTACCACAGGGTCGAACTATGGC. Amino acid sequence: CASSRTTGSNYG. The whole CDR3 protein is CASSRTTGSNYGYTF. Filled out from reference TRBV19 and TRBJ1-2, the complete variable domain reads DGGITQSPKYLFRKEGQNVTLSCEQNLNHDAMYWYRQDPGQGLRLIYYSQIVNDFQKGDIAEGYSVSREKKESFPLTVTSAQKNPTAFYLCASSRTTGSNYGYTFGSGTRLTVV.

This clone was counted at least ten times. CDR3 amino acids: CASSLGATDTQYF. Partial CDR3 DNA: TGTGCCAGCAGCCTTGGGGCTACAGATACG. The chain combines TRBV14 with TRBJ2-3; weak D call: TRBD1 (5 bases). The read gets to within 3 residues of the CDR3 end, and the germline J gene fills in the rest. The V end lost 4 bases, the J end lost 3 bases, and 8 bases lay between the germline ends. This CDR3 region has 13 residues. Germline CDR1 reads SGHDN; CDR2 reads FVKESK.

The table lists this clone with a few counts. Read coverage stops 3 residues before the CDR3 terminus; the germline J gene supplies the remainder. The chain links TRBV7-9 to TRBJ1-5; TRBD1 matches at 7 bases. Trimming took 1 base from V and 7 from J; bases not matched to a gene: 7. The germline V gene encodes CDR1 SEHNR and CDR2 FQNEAQ (reference sequence). This CDR3 is built from 15 residues. The sequenced CDR3 bases are TGTGCCAGCAGCTTAGAGGGGGCTCCAGGACAGCCC. This gives the protein CASSLEGAPGQP. The full CDR3 sequence reads CASSLEGAPGQPQHF. The full variable domain, completed using reference TRBV7-9 and TRBJ1-5, is DTGVSQNPRHKITKRGQNVTFRCDPISEHNRLYWYRQTLGQGPEFLTYFQNEAQLEKSRLLSDRFSAERPKGSFSTLEIQRTEQGDSAMYLCASSLEGAPGQPQHFGDGTRLSIL.

At least ten counts were recorded for this clone. The CDR3 extends 3 residues past the end of the read, so its final part is completed from the germline J gene. This rearrangement joins TRBV20-1 to TRBJ2-3; 10 nucleotides agree with TRBD2. From germline, CDR1 is DFQATT and CDR2 SNEGSKA (reference sequence). V gave up 6 bases and J gave up 1 base; unmatched junction bases: 7. The CDR3 is made up of 15 amino acids. CDR3: CSAPTLAGGTDTQYF. The DNA read from the CDR3 is TGCAGTGCCCCCACGCTAGCGGGGGGCACAGATACG.

At least ten counts were recorded for this clone. The read ends 3 residues before the CDR3 terminus; that terminus is restored from the germline J gene. The chain links TRBV19 to TRBJ1-2, with 7 positions matching TRBD1. Trimming cost V 1 base and J 4 bases; bases outside gene matches: 3. CDR1 is LNHDA and CDR2 is SQIVND in the germline V gene (reference sequence). This CDR3 is built from 14 residues. CDR3 amino acids: CASSIGDSPYGYTF. Incomplete CDR3 DNA: TGTGCCAGTAGTATAGGGGACAGTCCCTATGGC. The entire variable domain, with the rest obtained from reference TRBV19 and TRBJ1-2, is as follows: DGGITQSPKYLFRKEGQNVTLSCEQNLNHDAMYWYRQDPGQGLRLIYYSQIVNDFQKGDIAEGYSVSREKKESFPLTVTSAQKNPTAFYLCASSIGDSPYGYTFGSGTRLTVV.

This clone was counted between two and nine times. Partial CDR3 DNA: TGTGCCAGCAGTGGCGGGGAGGGGGCCTGGCAGCCC. Protein product: CASSGGEGAWQP. The CDR3 reads in full as CASSGGEGAWQPQHF. The V call is TRBV2, the J call TRBJ1-5, with 7 bases fitting TRBD1. Read coverage stops 3 residues before the CDR3 terminus; the germline J gene supplies the remainder. CDR1 is SNHLY, CDR2 FYNNEI, per germline. Germline trimming cut 4 bases from V and 7 bases from J; bases unmatched to any gene: 10. The CDR3 is 15 residues long.

This clone has ten or more counts. The CDR3 is cut off 3 residues early in the read; its end comes from the germline J gene. The chain carries TRBV7-8 and TRBJ2-7, with D tentatively TRBD2 (6 bases). The CDR3 is 14 amino acids. V lost 4 bases and J 2 bases, leaving 12 bases between the germline ends. Per the germline V gene, CDR1 is SGHVS and CDR2 is FQNEAQ. Partial CDR3 DNA: TGTGCCAGCAGCTCCCGGGACTCGACCTACGAG. It codes for CASSSRDSTYE. In full, the CDR3 is CASSSRDSTYEQYF.